These 15 T cell receptor beta chains originate from one sample sequenced in a study of prognosis after radiotherapy for stage I lung cancer. From genomic DNA, two-round multiplex PCR was used to amplify TCR beta CDR3. First-round PCR amplification was performed with primers specific to each TRBV and TRBJ gene. Using its own MiXCR run on the multiplex PCR reads, TCRdb lists one record per CDR3 protein. The table shows about 47,000 distinct CDR3 sequences, with 30% to 35% occurring only once. Sequences were derived from PBMCs, sampled before or after stereotactic body radiation therapy (not recorded which). These receptors came from a donor at least 50 years old with non-small cell lung cancer.

J is TRBJ2-2 and V is TRBV11-3; the D gene could be TRBD1 or TRBD2 (5 bases each). V lost 6 bases and J 4 bases, leaving 9 bases between the germline ends. This CDR3 is 13 amino acids long. Germline V CDR1 and CDR2: SGHNT, YENEEA. The CDR3 region is CASSGTRTGELFF. CDR3 nucleotide sequence: TGTGCCAGCAGTGGGACCCGCACCGGGGAGCTGTTTTTT.

As for this clonotype: Being one base from a much bigger clone, this may be a read error. The chain uses TRBV28 and TRBJ1-4; D is perhaps TRBD1 (6 bases). Per germline, CDR1 MDHEN and CDR2 SYDVKM. Trimming cost V 8 bases and J 13 bases, with 17 bases left between them. CDR3 length: 12 residues. This CDR3 reads CASLGQPEALFF. The CDR3 DNA sequence: TGTGCCAGCCTAGGACAGCCGGAAGCACTGTTTTTT.

Comments on this clonotype: This likely traces to a read error, being one base from a far larger clone. V usage is TRBV6-8 and J usage is TRBJ2-1, with TRBD2 matching 10 bases. The CDR3 has 17 residues. Germline lookup yields CDR1 MNHGY and CDR2 SAAAGT. CDR3 nucleotide sequence: TGTGCCAGCCGTCGGACCCTCAGCGGGAGGGTTGGAAATGAGCATTTCTTC. Its protein is CASRRTLSGRVGNEHFF.

As regards this clonotype: With a much larger clone just one base away, this may be a read error. The chain uses TRBV28 and TRBJ2-3; 15 positions agree with TRBD2. With 5 bases clipped from V and 2 bases from J, the junction kept 5 bases outside the gene matches. The CDR3 is 17 residues long. Germline CDR1 and CDR2: MDHEN and SYDVKM. The CDR3, as DNA: TGTGCCAGCAGTGGACTAGCGGGAGGGTTCATCACAGATACGCAGTATTTT. As protein: CASSGLAGGFITDTQYF.

The chain is built from TRBV12-3 or TRBV12-4 and TRBJ1-6; D gene ambiguous. CDR3 size: 12 residues. V lost 4 bases to trimming and J lost 6 bases, with 4 bases between them. The CDR3 protein is CASSSGNSPLHF. The CDR3, as DNA: TGTGCCAGCAGTTCTGGTAATTCACCCCTCCACTTT.

This clonotype was found a few times. This sequence may be a read error, since a much larger clone differs from it by one base. The chain couples TRBV10-3 to TRBJ2-7; D unclear. Germline V gene sequence: CDR1 ENHRY, CDR2 SYGVKD. V was pared by 3 bases and J by 2 bases, with 17 bases between. The CDR3 consists of 16 residues. The CDR3 sequence is CAISDRVAVSPYEQYF. DNA for the CDR3: TGTGCCATCAGTGATCGAGTGGCGGTGTCGCCCTACGAGCAGTACTTC.

Worth noting for this clonotype: Because it lacks the conserved phenylalanine or tryptophan at the end, this CDR3 is likely a read error. V and J are TRBV2 and TRBJ2-7; 8 bases agree with TRBD1. CDR1 and CDR2 from the germline V gene are SNHLY and FYNNEI. CDR3 length equals 15 residues. V lost 1 base and J lost 9; bases outside the gene matches: 11. The CDR3 nucleotides read TGTGCCAGCAGTGAAGAAGGCGGCAGGGGGCGAAGGCAGTACTTA. The encoded protein is CASSEEGGRGRRQYL.

On this clonotype itself: This sequence may be a read error, since a much larger clone differs from it by one base. The chain joins TRBV9 to TRBJ2-7; D might be TRBD2 (6 bases). Germline CDR1 reads SGDLS; CDR2 reads YYNGEE. The CDR3 sequence is 9 residues long. The CDR3 loop is CLRDYEQYF. The CDR3 nucleotides read TGCTTGCGGGATTACGAGCAGTACTTC. Combining the CDR3 with reference TRBV9 and TRBJ2-7 gives the whole variable domain DSGVTQTPKHLITATGQRVTLRCSPRSGDLSVYWYQQSLDQGLQFLIQYYNGEERAKGNILERFSAQQFPDLHSELNLSSLELGDSALYFCLRDYEQYFGPGTRLTVT.

Remarks on this clonotype: One base separates it from a far larger clone, so it is likely a read error. V is TRBV6-1 and J is TRBJ2-2; D not resolved. The CDR3 spans 16 residues. The germline V gene encodes CDR1 MNHNS and CDR2 SASEGT. The V gene lost 7 bases and the J gene lost 2 bases, with 17 bases spanning the gap. The CDR3 nucleotides read TGTGCCAGCATCACATGGGGTCCGAGAAACACCGGGGAGCTGTTTTTT. Residues: CASITWGPRNTGELFF.

This clonotype showed up many times. The chain combines TRBV9 with TRBJ2-2; TRBD2 is a possible D gene (6 bases). There are 13 residues in the CDR3. Germline CDR1 and CDR2: SGDLS and YYNGEE. V shed 7 bases and J shed 7 bases, with 14 bases lying between them. This CDR3 reads CASHGGGGGELFF. The CDR3 DNA reads TGTGCCAGCCATGGGGGAGGTGGCGGGGAGCTGTTTTTT.

This clonotype occurred many times. V and J are TRBV2 and TRBJ1-2; D ambiguous. This CDR3 spans 12 amino acids. Germline loops: CDR1 SNHLY, CDR2 FYNNEI. The V and J ends lost 6 bases and 6 bases respectively, with 11 bases between them. CDR3 sequence reads: CASRGHWDGYTF. CDR3 coding DNA: TGTGCCAGCAGGGGTCACTGGGATGGCTACACCTTC.

This clonotype appeared many times. This chain links TRBV7-2 with TRBJ1-2; the match to TRBD1 covers 7 bases. The CDR3 has 17 amino acids. Looked up from germline, CDR1 is SGHTA and CDR2 is FQGNSA. The V and J ends lost 1 base and 2 bases, in that order; junction bases with no gene match: 10. Here the CDR3 reads CASSLVTGAGANYGYTF. The DNA of the CDR3 is TGTGCCAGCAGCTTAGTTACAGGGGCAGGGGCCAACTATGGCTACACCTTC.

The sample holds a few counts of this clonotype. A far larger clone lies a single base away; this is likely a read error. The V call is TRBV6-2 or TRBV6-3, the J call TRBJ2-7; no clear D gene. The CDR3 has 15 residues. Germline V gives CDR1 MNHEY, CDR2 SVGEGT. The V end lost 5 bases, the J end lost 0 bases, and 14 bases lay between the germline ends. The CDR3 bases are TGTGCCAGCAGTGCCTCCGTGCTGGGCTCCTACGAGCAGTACTTC. It yields the protein CASSASVLGSYEQYF.

This clonotype was observed a few times. A single base separates this from a much larger clone, so it may be a read error. The V and J genes are TRBV7-8 and TRBJ1-1; 9 bases map to TRBD1. There are 19 residues in the CDR3. The germline CDR1 and CDR2 sequences are SGHVS and FQNEAQ. The CDR3 region has the DNA TGTGCCAGCAGCTTAAGGATCCAGAGGGACAGGGCCATGAACACTGGAGCTTTCTTT. This encodes CASSLRIQRDRAMNTGAFF.

This clonotype came up many times. J is TRBJ2-3 and V is TRBV18; a weak D match, TRBD2 (6 bases). V was shortened by 5 bases and J by 3 bases, with 12 bases between the two germline ends. The CDR3 sequence is 14 residues long. Germline V gene data show CDR1 as KGHSH and CDR2 as LQKENI. CDR3 nucleotides: TGTGCCAGCTCATGGGACGGGGGAACAGATACGCAGTATTTT. Residues: CASSWDGGTDTQYF.